This T cell receptor beta chain came from a study of T cells in Graves' hyperthyroidism and ophthalmopathy. TCR beta CDR3 sequences were amplified from RNA transcripts. First-round RT-PCR with HTBI primers amplified the TCR CDR3 region. Each CDR3 protein is one row after TCRdb ran MiXCR on the multiplex PCR reads. The sample holds 750,000 to 950,000 distinct CDR3 sequences; more than 30% are singletons and the top ten take 8.9%. The germline V and J ends were trimmed by 2 bases and 4 bases, with 11 bases remaining between them. The CDR3 extends over 15 amino acids. CDR1 SEHNR and CDR2 FQNEAQ come from the germline V gene (reference sequence). Clinical symptoms, serum thyroxine, TRAb, thyroid ultrasound and orbital computed tomography informed diagnoses.

The rearrangement joins TRBV7-9 to TRBJ2-2; D remains ambiguous. The clonotype originates from a man aged 18 to 35 with Graves' hyperthyroidism. The sequenced material came from blood. The CDR3 nucleotides are TGTGCCAGCAGCTTAACACAGTCGTCCACCGGGGAGCTGTTTTTT. Residues: CASSLTQSSTGELFF.